The T cell receptor beta chain described here comes from a study of CD8 T cells in Susac syndrome. Study-wide background: Patients with Susac syndrome were therapy-naive, taking corticosteroids, with some also receiving intravenous immunoglobulin, or taking intravenous immunoglobulin alone at the time their blood was drawn. The study, taken as a whole, reports: It was in TEMRA cells and active patients that Susac CD8+ clonal expansion peaked.

With respect to this clonotype: The antigen is unknown.

V was shortened by 2 bases and J by 0 bases, with 19 bases between the two germline ends. Germline CDR1 reads SQVTM; CDR2 reads ANQGSEA. The CDR3 consists of 17 residues. With random hexamers, roughly 0.45 to 1 ug RNA was reverse transcribed. In TCRdb, the immunoSEQ multiplex PCR reads were re-called with MiXCR into one record per CDR3 protein. Of 70,000 to 100,000 distinct CDR3 sequences in the sample, roughly 96% were seen once. TCR beta sequencing was performed on blood CD8+ and CD4+ T cells. The material sequenced was CD8+ T cells from PBMCs. The rearrangement joins TRBV29-1 to TRBJ1-2; tentative D call: TRBD1 (5 bases). The sequence was collected from a human donor with Susac syndrome. The CDR3 DNA is TGCAGCGTTGAATCCCGGGTCGGTGACAGCTCTAACTATGGCTACACCTTC. It translates to CSVESRVGDSSNYGYTF.